These 4 T cell receptor beta chains were all obtained from the same sample, sequenced in a study of cytomegalovirus exposure and HLA in healthy donors. The study ran its PCR with 60 Vbeta and 13 Jbeta primers. Clones were sequenced by immunoSEQ multiplex PCR, and TCRdb holds only the in-frame ones, with some missing. This table has 35,000 to 45,000 clones, about 60% appearing once. The sample was PBMCs. All receptors come from a man aged 55 to 69 in good health and CMV-seropositive.

The chain links TRBV18 to TRBJ2-2, with 8 bases matching TRBD1. The length of the CDR3 is 15 residues. Germline V gene data show CDR1 as KGHSH and CDR2 as LQKENI. The trim removed 6 bases at V and 2 bases at J, leaving 5 bases unmatched. CDR3 sequence (DNA): TGTGCCAGCTCTCTGGGACAGGAAAACACCGGGGAGCTGTTTTTT. Translated: CASSLGQENTGELFF.

A few counts support this clone. V and J are TRBV7-3 and TRBJ1-1, with a tentative D call TRBD1 (6 bases). Germline lookup yields CDR1 SGHTA and CDR2 FQGTGA. Trimming shortened V by 5 bases and J by 5 bases, and 12 bases separated the two germline ends. The CDR3 extends over 13 amino acids. The CDR3 sequence: CASSEGGGTEAFF. The DNA of the CDR3 is TGTGCCAGCAGCGAAGGGGGAGGGACTGAAGCTTTCTTT.

J is TRBJ2-7 and V is TRBV4-1; 8 nucleotides match TRBD2. This CDR3 contains 15 residues. Germline CDR1 MGHRA, CDR2 YSYEKL. V gave up 1 base and J gave up 7 bases; unmatched junction bases: 9. CDR3 sequence: CASSQGLGLAREQYF. CDR3 DNA sequence: TGCGCCAGCAGCCAAGGCCTAGGACTAGCTCGGGAGCAGTACTTC.

The chain employs TRBV5-6 and TRBJ1-3; 7 nucleotides line up with TRBD1. In germline, CDR1 is SGHDT, CDR2 YYEEEE. V was pared by 4 bases and J by 0 bases, with 10 bases of the junction left unmatched. The CDR3 extends over 17 amino acids. CDR3 DNA: TGTGCCAGCAGCACCAAGGGGGCTCTAAGCTCTGGAAACACCATATATTTT. Translated, it gives CASSTKGALSSGNTIYF.